In its sample, the clone carrying this T cell receptor (beta chain) was seen once. Participants came from fewer than 25 US areas, aged roughly 18 to 89 years. These data come from a study of blood T cell repertoires in COVID-19. About the study: COVID-19 samples, acute and convalescent, were from the United States, Italy and Spain. In each case, the material was cDNA or gDNA derived from T cells, B-cell-depleted T cells, or PBMCs.

CDR3 size: 12 residues. Trimming cost V 2 bases and J 4 bases, with 6 bases left between them. Germline CDR1 reads MNHNS; CDR2 reads SASEGT. As processed by the authors: Quantification of nucleated cells was approximated via reference gene primer amplification. TCRdb's copy holds only in-frame clones and misses some; the assay was immunoSEQ multiplex PCR. V and J calls and clone size are as listed in that table; D and trimming were resolved from the DNA. The sample shows under 350,000 clones, 86% of them seen only once. V usage is TRBV6-1 and J usage is TRBJ2-7; D gene uncertain. The sequence was obtained from a woman in her forties with acute COVID-19. Sequencing used PBMCs or T cells enriched from blood (not recorded which). CDR3 DNA: TGTGCCAGCAGTGAACCCTATTACGAGCAGTACTTC. Translating gives CASSEPYYEQYF.